A single sample is the source of the 25 T cell receptor beta chains below, sequenced in a study of T cell responses to AZD1222 COVID-19 vaccine. Produced via immunoSEQ multiplex PCR; TCRdb's table is partial and in-frame only. The sample consists of roughly 77,000 clones, about 92% of them appearing once. Sample: peripheral blood, taken 28 days after the second AZD1222 dose. The origin of the receptors is an adult who received the AZD1222 COVID-19 vaccine.

This clone was seen a handful of times. This rearrangement joins TRBV27 to TRBJ1-1; no definite D call. The CDR3 covers 15 residues. V was shortened by 4 bases and J by 4 bases, with 16 bases between the two germline ends. The germline V gene has CDR1 MNHEY and CDR2 SMNVEV (reference sequence). As DNA, the CDR3 is TGTGCCAGCAGTTACCGGACGGGCCGGCTCACTGAAGCTTTCTTT. It codes for CASSYRTGRLTEAFF.

V usage is TRBV10-2 and J usage is TRBJ1-6, with unresolved D. The germline V gene has CDR1 WSHSY and CDR2 SAAADI. The CDR3 contains 11 residues. The V end lost 4 bases, the J end lost 10 bases, and 5 bases lay between the germline ends. CDR3 coding DNA: TGCGCCAGCAGTGCTGGCTCACCCCTCCACTTT. This gives the protein CASSAGSPLHF.

J is TRBJ1-1 and V is TRBV5-6, with D possibly matching TRBD1 (5 bases). The CDR3 extends over 14 amino acids. The V end was cut by 5 bases, the J end by 0 bases, with 11 bases between. CDR1 and CDR2 from the germline V gene are SGHDT and YYEEEE. The CDR3, as DNA: TGTGCCAGCAGTCCTACAGGATTGAACACTGAAGCTTTCTTT. Translated: CASSPTGLNTEAFF. The variable domain in full, with the rest retrieved from reference TRBV5-6 and TRBJ1-1, is DAGVTQSPTHLIKTRGQQVTLRCSPKSGHDTVSWYQQALGQGPQFIFQYYEEEERQRGNFPDRFSGHQFPNYSSELNVNALLLGDSALYLCASSPTGLNTEAFFGQGTRLTVV.

Only a few counts were recorded for this clone. The V call is TRBV19, the J call TRBJ1-2; TRBD1 might be the D (5 bases). V lost 2 bases to trimming and J lost 0 bases, with 16 bases between them. CDR3 length: 17 amino acids. Germline V gene lookup returns CDR1 LNHDA and CDR2 SQIVND (reference sequence). CDR3 nucleotides: TGTGCCAGTAGTATATCATTAGGGGCAGGGACTAACTATGGCTACACCTTC. As protein: CASSISLGAGTNYGYTF.

This rearrangement joins TRBV10-2 to TRBJ2-1; 11 bases match TRBD2. V was clipped by 0 bases and J by 7 bases; unmatched bases: 5. The germline V gene has CDR1 WSHSY and CDR2 SAAADI. This CDR3 is built from 16 residues. CDR3 loop: CASSESASGRINEQFF. The CDR3, as DNA: TGCGCCAGCAGTGAGTCGGCTAGCGGGAGGATTAATGAGCAGTTCTTC.

The chain couples TRBV30 to TRBJ2-7, with D hard to call. V was trimmed by 0 bases and J by 9 bases, leaving 9 bases between them. Germline assignment: CDR1 GTSNPN and CDR2 SVGIG (reference sequence). The CDR3 length is 11 residues. Written as DNA, the CDR3 is TGTGCCTGGAGTGTATCCTACCTGCAGTACTTC. It translates to CAWSVSYLQYF. Variable domain in full (rest from reference TRBV30 and TRBJ2-7): SQTIHQWPATLVQPVGSPLSLECTVEGTSNPNLYWYRQAAGRGLQLLFYSVGIGQISSEVPQNLSASRPQDRQFILSSKKLLLSDSGFYLCAWSVSYLQYFGPGTRLTVT.

The V and J genes are TRBV2 and TRBJ1-5; TRBD1 matches 10 bases. The junction had 3 bases not matched to a gene; V was cut back by 8 bases and J by 8 bases. CDR1 and CDR2 from the germline V gene are SNHLY and FYNNEI. The CDR3 covers 12 residues. The CDR3 protein is CASVDRGEPQHF. The CDR3 nucleotides read TGTGCCAGCGTGGACAGGGGGGAGCCCCAGCATTTT.

The J gene is TRBJ2-1, the V gene TRBV7-3, with D possibly being TRBD1 or TRBD2 (5 bases each). Trimming left V 2 bases short and J 7 bases short, with 12 bases between. Germline CDR1 SGHTA, CDR2 FQGTGA. This CDR3 region has 14 residues. This CDR3 reads CASSLSGPKNEQFF. CDR3 in DNA: TGTGCCAGCAGCTTATCGGGACCGAAGAATGAGCAGTTCTTC.

The chain joins TRBV14 to TRBJ1-2, with D hard to call. CDR3 length equals 11 residues. Trimming took 0 bases from V and 8 from J, leaving 4 bases between them. Germline V CDR1 and CDR2: SGHDN, FVKESK. CDR3 amino acids: CASSQDTGYTF. The CDR3 coding sequence is TGTGCCAGCAGCCAAGATACCGGCTACACCTTC. The whole variable domain, remainder taken from reference TRBV14 and TRBJ1-2, is EAGVTQFPSHSVIEKGQTVTLRCDPISGHDNLYWYRRVMGKEIKFLLHFVKESKQDESGMPNNRFLAERTGGTYSTLKVQPAELEDSGVYFCASSQDTGYTFGSGTRLTVV.

The CDR3 DNA is TGTGCCAGCAGTTTCGGCCGGGCCGAGCAGTACTTC. It encodes CASSFGRAEQYF. This chain connects TRBV6-2 or TRBV6-3 to TRBJ2-7; D is unresolved. The ends were cut back, 4 bases at V and 6 bases at J, with 10 bases in the middle. This CDR3 comprises 12 residues. Germline lookup yields CDR1 MNHEY and CDR2 SVGEGT.

The rearrangement links TRBV27 to TRBJ1-2, with 7 bases fitting TRBD1. There are 13 residues in the CDR3. The V gene end was trimmed by 3 bases and the J gene end by 4 bases; junction bases not matched to a gene: 2. Germline lookup yields CDR1 MNHEY and CDR2 SMNVEV (reference sequence). For the CDR3, the DNA is TGTGCCAGCAGTTTGGACAGGTTCTATGGCTACACCTTC. Its protein is CASSLDRFYGYTF.

The genes are TRBV5-1 and TRBJ1-2, with TRBD1 identical over 8 bases. V shed 3 bases, J shed 6 bases, and the junction held 10 bases outside the gene matches. Per the germline V gene, CDR1 is SGHRS and CDR2 is YFSETQ. This CDR3 is built from 15 residues. CDR3 DNA: TGCGCCAGCAGCTGGGGACAGGCCTGGGAGAATGGCTACACCTTC. It specifies CASSWGQAWENGYTF.

The chain recombines TRBV5-5 with TRBJ1-1, with a tentative D call TRBD1 (6 bases). Germline V lookup: CDR1 SGHKS, CDR2 YYEKEE (reference sequence). With 0 bases removed from V and 0 bases from J, the gap between germline ends came to 18 bases. The CDR3 has 18 amino acids. For the CDR3, the DNA is TGTGCCAGCAGCTTGGGCCCGCCAGGGGTGGGCATGAACACTGAAGCTTTCTTT. This sequence encodes CASSLGPPGVGMNTEAFF. Drawing the rest from reference TRBV5-5 and TRBJ1-1, the complete variable domain is DAGVTQSPTHLIKTRGQQVTLRCSPISGHKSVSWYQQVLGQGPQFIFQYYEKEERGRGNFPDRFSARQFPNYSSELNVNALLLGDSALYLCASSLGPPGVGMNTEAFFGQGTRLTVV.

The chain recombines TRBV7-2 with TRBJ1-1, with TRBD1 as a possible D gene (5 bases). This CDR3 contains 13 residues. Germline V gene lookup returns CDR1 SGHTA and CDR2 FQGNSA. The V and J ends lost 6 bases and 1 base respectively, with 9 bases between them. CDR3 sequence (DNA): TGTGCCAGCAGTCAAGGGGCGAACACTGAAGCTTTCTTT. It is translated as CASSQGANTEAFF.

The V and J genes are TRBV6-4 and TRBJ2-5, with 10 positions matching TRBD1. Germline V lookup: CDR1 MRHNA, CDR2 SNTAGT. V dropped 2 bases and J dropped 4; count of bases not matched to a gene: 10. The CDR3 consists of 17 residues. The chain's CDR3 is CASSDGTGVSWRETQYF. As DNA, the CDR3 is TGTGCCAGCAGTGACGGGACAGGGGTCTCGTGGAGAGAGACCCAGTACTTC.

CDR3 protein: CASSSHLRYENRGKTQYF. Written as DNA, the CDR3 is TGTGCCAGCAGCTCGCACCTCCGTTACGAGAACAGGGGAAAGACCCAGTACTTC. V is TRBV11-2 and J is TRBJ2-5; 7 bases line up with TRBD1. The V gene's germline CDR1 is SGHAT and CDR2 FQNNGV. The junction had 20 bases not matched to a gene; V was cut back by 4 bases and J by 6 bases. The CDR3 has 18 amino acids.

The chain recombines TRBV7-2 with TRBJ2-5; the match to TRBD2 covers 8 bases. CDR3 size: 14 residues. Trimming took 4 bases from V and 3 from J; bases not matched to a gene: 4. CDR1 and CDR2 (germline): SGHTA, FQGNSA. This CDR3 reads CASSSSAGEETQYF. The CDR3 DNA reads as TGTGCCAGCAGCTCTTCAGCGGGAGAAGAGACCCAGTACTTC.

A note on this clone: The junction departs from germline at one end; a sequencing error may be responsible. This chain joins TRBV19 and TRBJ2-3; D is undetermined. Looked up from germline, CDR1 is LNHDA and CDR2 is SQIVND (reference sequence). This CDR3 is built from 13 residues. CDR3 DNA sequence: TGTGCCAGTAGTCTAGAGATCACAGATACGCAGTATTTT. Amino acid sequence: CASSLEITDTQYF.

V usage is TRBV27 and J usage is TRBJ1-2; D gene ambiguous. CDR3 length equals 16 residues. Germline values: CDR1 MNHEY, CDR2 SMNVEV (reference sequence). The V end was cut by 9 bases, the J end by 5 bases, with 25 bases between. The CDR3 spells CASLPDRFSGVYGYTF. CDR3 DNA sequence: TGTGCCAGTCTTCCCGATCGGTTCTCCGGGGTGTATGGCTACACCTTC.

This clone appeared once. This chain connects TRBV30 to TRBJ2-3; 11 bases are shared with TRBD2. The germline gives CDR1 GTSNPN, CDR2 SVGIG (reference sequence). J lost 3 bases, V lost 0 bases, and 11 bases had no gene match. The CDR3 sequence is 18 residues long. DNA for the CDR3: TGTGCCTGGAGTGTACTCCCCCCGGCTAGCGGGAGGACAGATACGCAGTATTTT. It yields the protein CAWSVLPPASGRTDTQYF.

The V call is TRBV4-1, the J call TRBJ2-1; a possible D gene is TRBD1 (6 bases). This CDR3 is built from 16 residues. Germline assignment: CDR1 MGHRA and CDR2 YSYEKL. V lost 1 base, J lost 8 bases, and 18 bases lay in between. Here the CDR3 DNA reads TGCGCCAGCAGCCAAGGGAAGGGGGTTAACAGGGATGAGCAGTTCTTC. Translating gives CASSQGKGVNRDEQFF.

The gene calls are TRBV6-4 and TRBJ2-3, with 9 bases identical to TRBD2. CDR1 and CDR2 (germline): MRHNA, SNTAGT. V dropped 5 bases and J dropped 4; count of bases not matched to a gene: 7. This CDR3 spans 15 amino acids. The CDR3 protein is CASSPSAGGSDTQYF. The CDR3 coding sequence is TGTGCCAGCAGTCCCTCGGCGGGAGGGTCAGATACGCAGTATTTT.

This clone has just one count. The gene calls are TRBV5-4 and TRBJ1-1; a possible D gene is TRBD1 (6 bases). This CDR3 has 13 residues. Trimming stripped 0 bases from V and 6 bases from J, with 9 bases between. CDR1 is SGHNT and CDR2 is YYREEE in the germline V gene (reference sequence). The CDR3 coding sequence is TGTGCCAGCAGCTTGGCAGGGGCATCTGAAGCTTTCTTT. Its protein product is CASSLAGASEAFF.

This clone came up once. The V and J genes are TRBV21-1 and TRBJ2-7; TRBD1 reflects the table's D call only, with no check against the DNA. TRBV21-1 constitutes a pseudogene. This CDR3 is built from 13 residues. This CDR3 is CASKGQGEEEQYF. The CDR3 nucleotides read TGTGCCAGCAAGGGACAGGGGGAGGAAGAGCAGTACTTC.

In this sample, this clone turned up once. J is TRBJ1-3 and V is TRBV19; D gene ambiguous. V lost 6 bases, J lost 0 bases, and 6 bases lay in between. CDR3 length equals 13 residues. CDR1 is LNHDA and CDR2 is SQIVND in the germline V gene (reference sequence). The CDR3 nucleotides read TGTGCCAGTAGGGAACACTCTGGAAACACCATATATTTT. Amino acid sequence: CASREHSGNTIYF.